A single T cell receptor beta chain is shown here with its context. Its specificity is unknown. TCRdb's copy holds only in-frame clones and misses some; the assay was immunoSEQ multiplex PCR. The sample lists roughly 100,000 clones; around 85% were seen once. The sample is drawn from a study of OX40 agonist ivuxolimab in advanced cancers. In the study overall: Averaging 60 years in age, with a range of roughly 20 to 80, the cohort was around 87% male. Regarding the study as a whole: Doses of 0.1 to 3.0 mg/kg were accompanied by clonal expansion of CD4+ and CD8+ blood T cells by week 6.

This CDR3 contains 15 residues. CDR1 SGHDN and CDR2 FVKESK come from the germline V gene. Trimming cost V 1 base and J 1 base, with 10 bases left between them. The source material was CD4+ or CD8+ T cells sorted from blood, sampled in a trial of the OX40 agonist ivuxolimab. The sequence was collected from an adult with an advanced solid tumor such as melanoma, head and neck, liver or kidney cancer. This sequence joins TRBV14 and TRBJ1-1; TRBD1 is a possible D gene (5 bases). The CDR3 loop is CASSQVGGGNTEAFF. The CDR3 nucleotides are TGTGCCAGCAGCCAAGTCGGGGGTGGGAACACTGAAGCTTTCTTT.